This T cell receptor beta chain was captured by sequencing in a study of blood T cell repertoires in COVID-19. The overall study: In each case, the material was cDNA or gDNA derived from T cells, B-cell-depleted T cells, or PBMCs.

Germline values: CDR1 MNHEY, CDR2 SMNVEV (reference sequence). CDR3 length equals 11 residues. With 7 bases removed from V and 6 bases from J, the gap between germline ends came to 10 bases. The protocol was immunoSEQ multiplex PCR, while the TCRdb copy is restricted to in-frame clones and leaves out a portion. The sample lists roughly 200,000 clones; over 65% were seen once. This receptor was taken from a person aged 70 to 85 with COVID-19, enrolled during active disease. The chain combines TRBV27 with TRBJ2-7; a weak D match, TRBD2 (6 bases). Specimen: peripheral blood. The CDR3 bases are TGTGCCAGCATTCGGAGGGGCGAGCAGTACTTC. Amino acids: CASIRRGEQYF.